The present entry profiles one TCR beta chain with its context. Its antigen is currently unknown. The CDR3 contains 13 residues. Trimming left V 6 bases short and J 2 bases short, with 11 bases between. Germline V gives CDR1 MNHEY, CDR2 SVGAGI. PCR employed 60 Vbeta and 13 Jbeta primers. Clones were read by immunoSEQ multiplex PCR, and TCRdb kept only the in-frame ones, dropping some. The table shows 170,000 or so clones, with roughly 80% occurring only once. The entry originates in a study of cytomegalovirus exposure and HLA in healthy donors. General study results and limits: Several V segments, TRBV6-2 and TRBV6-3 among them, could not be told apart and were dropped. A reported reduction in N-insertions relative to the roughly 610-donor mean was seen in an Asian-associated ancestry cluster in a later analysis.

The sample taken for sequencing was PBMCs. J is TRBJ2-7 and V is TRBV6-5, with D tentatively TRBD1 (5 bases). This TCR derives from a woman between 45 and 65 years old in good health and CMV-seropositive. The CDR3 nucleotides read TGTGCCAGCAGCCAAGGGGAAACCTACGAGCAGTACTTC. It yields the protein CASSQGETYEQYF.